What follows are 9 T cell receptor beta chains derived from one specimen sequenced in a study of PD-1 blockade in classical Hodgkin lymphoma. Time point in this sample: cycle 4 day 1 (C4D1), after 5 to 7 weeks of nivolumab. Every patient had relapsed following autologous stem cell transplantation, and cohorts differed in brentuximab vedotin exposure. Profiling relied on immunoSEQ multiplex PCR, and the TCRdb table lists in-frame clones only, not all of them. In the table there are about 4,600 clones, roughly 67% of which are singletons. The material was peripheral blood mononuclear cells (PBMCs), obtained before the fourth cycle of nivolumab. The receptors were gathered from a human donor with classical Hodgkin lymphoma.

This CDR3 is CASSPPPGTGELFF. DNA of the CDR3: TGCGCCAGCAGCCCGCCCCCGGGGACCGGGGAGCTGTTTTTT. The gene calls are TRBV5-1 and TRBJ2-2; D possibly corresponds to TRBD2 (5 bases). CDR3 length: 14 residues. Trimming left V 4 bases short and J 5 bases short, with 12 bases between. Germline values: CDR1 SGHRS, CDR2 YFSETQ. The whole variable domain, remainder taken from reference TRBV5-1 and TRBJ2-2, is KAGVTQTPRYLIKTRGQQVTLSCSPISGHRSVSWYQQTPGQGLQFLFEYFSETQRNKGNFPGRFSGRQFSNSRSEMNVSTLELGDSALYLCASSPPPGTGELFFGEGSRLTVL.

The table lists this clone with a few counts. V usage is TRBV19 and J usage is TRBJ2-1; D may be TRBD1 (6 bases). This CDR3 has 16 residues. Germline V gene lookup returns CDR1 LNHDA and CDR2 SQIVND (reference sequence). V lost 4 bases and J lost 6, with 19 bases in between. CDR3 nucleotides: TGTGCCAGTAGTAGGGGGCGATGGGAAGGGGTCAATGAGCAGTTCTTC. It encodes CASSRGRWEGVNEQFF.

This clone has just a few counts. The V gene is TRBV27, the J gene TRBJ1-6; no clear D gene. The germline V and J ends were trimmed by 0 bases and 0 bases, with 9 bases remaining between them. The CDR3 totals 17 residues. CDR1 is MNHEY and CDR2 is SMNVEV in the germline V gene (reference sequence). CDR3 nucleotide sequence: TGTGCCAGCAGTTTATCGTTCGGGAGCTCCTATAATTCACCCCTCCACTTT. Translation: CASSLSFGSSYNSPLHF.

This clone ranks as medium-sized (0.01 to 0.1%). The CDR3 loop reads CASTSAGYNKEQYF. The CDR3 bases are TGTGCCAGCACCAGTGCGGGGTATAATAAAGAGCAGTACTTC. The J gene is TRBJ2-7, the V gene TRBV7-9, with D maybe TRBD2 (6 bases). CDR1 and CDR2 (germline): SEHNR, FQNEAQ (reference sequence). V was clipped by 7 bases and J by 7 bases, with 20 bases between them. The CDR3 is 14 amino acids.

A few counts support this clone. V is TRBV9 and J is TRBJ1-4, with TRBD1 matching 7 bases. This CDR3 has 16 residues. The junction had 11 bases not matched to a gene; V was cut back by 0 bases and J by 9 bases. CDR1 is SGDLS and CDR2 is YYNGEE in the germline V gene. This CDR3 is CASSVGRGRGGQKLFF. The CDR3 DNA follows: TGTGCCAGCAGCGTAGGGAGGGGGCGCGGGGGTCAAAAACTGTTTTTT. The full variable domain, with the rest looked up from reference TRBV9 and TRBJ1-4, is DSGVTQTPKHLITATGQRVTLRCSPRSGDLSVYWYQQSLDQGLQFLIQYYNGEERAKGNILERFSAQQFPDLHSELNLSSLELGDSALYFCASSVGRGRGGQKLFFGSGTQLSVL.

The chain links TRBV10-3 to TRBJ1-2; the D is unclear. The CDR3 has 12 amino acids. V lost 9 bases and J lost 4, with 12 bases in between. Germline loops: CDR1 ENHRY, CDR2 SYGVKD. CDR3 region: CAIKDGLYGYTF. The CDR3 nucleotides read TGTGCCATAAAAGACGGACTCTATGGCTACACCTTC.

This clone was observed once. CDR3 residues: CASSYVAGGHSYNEQFF. The CDR3 coding sequence is TGTGCCAGCAGTTACGTAGCGGGAGGGCACTCCTACAATGAGCAGTTCTTC. V usage is TRBV28 and J usage is TRBJ2-1, with 11 positions matching TRBD2. The CDR3 has 17 amino acids. The J segment lost 0 bases and the V segment lost 4 bases, leaving 5 bases of the junction unmatched. In germline, CDR1 is MDHEN, CDR2 SYDVKM.

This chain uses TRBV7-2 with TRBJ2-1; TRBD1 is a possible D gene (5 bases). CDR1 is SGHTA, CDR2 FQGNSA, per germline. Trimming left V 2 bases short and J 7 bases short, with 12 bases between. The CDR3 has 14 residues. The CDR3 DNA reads TGTGCCAGCAGCTTACCAAATTCAGGGAATGAGCAGTTCTTC. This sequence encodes CASSLPNSGNEQFF.

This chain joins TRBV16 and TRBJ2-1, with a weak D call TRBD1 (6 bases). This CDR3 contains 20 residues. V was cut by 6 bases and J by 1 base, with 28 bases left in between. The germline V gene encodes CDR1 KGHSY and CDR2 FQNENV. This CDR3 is CASSPTSTGSKTKSYNEQFF. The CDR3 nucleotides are TGTGCCAGCAGTCCAACGTCGACAGGAAGCAAAACAAAGTCCTACAATGAGCAGTTCTTC.